This T cell receptor (beta chain) was captured in a study of beta chain features in type 1 diabetes. Overall study: All samples combined gave roughly 110,000,000 sorted cells for examination.

All of the isolated RNA was reverse transcribed, so expressed TCRB transcripts were sequenced. The method was immunoSEQ multiplex PCR; TCRdb's version includes in-frame clones alone and lacks a portion of them. The sample lists about 620,000 clones, roughly a sixth occurring once. Study conclusions and caveats: Any HLA effect on TCRB rearrangement was left unresolved by small sub-analyses.

This clone has a handful of counts. Its cognate antigen is unknown. The V end was cut by 4 bases, the J end by 0 bases, with 8 bases between. Germline loops: CDR1 LGHNA, CDR2 YNFKEQ. The CDR3 loop spans 14 amino acids. The sample was naive CD4+ T cells from blood. The chain joins TRBV4-2 to TRBJ2-3, with no clear D. The clonotype comes from a man between 18 and 29 years old in good health. In DNA form, the CDR3 reads TGTGCCAGCAGCCGTGAAGGAAGCACAGATACGCAGTATTTT. Its protein is CASSREGSTDTQYF.